These T cell receptor beta chains were read from a single sample in a study of CD8 T cells in ankylosing spondylitis. TCRdb processed the 5' RACE reads anew with MiXCR; each CDR3 protein has one entry. The table includes around 75,000 distinct CDR3 sequences, under 5.5% detected once. Sequenced: blood, either unsorted or a sorted T cell fraction (not recorded which). The receptors stem from a male donor with ankylosing spondylitis or in good health (not recorded which). Both conserved end residues are part of each CDR3. The order of the fields is CDR3 DNA, CDR3 protein, V gene, J gene, clone size, D gene. A D gene is named only where the DNA matches it firmly. Clone size is not always given. Where it is, it says once, few, many or a class for expanded clones.

cdr3_nt: TGTGCCAGCAGCTTAGAGCGGGCGGTAGCTACTAATGAAAAACTGTTTTTT; cdr3_aa: CASSLERAVATNEKLFF; v_call: TRBV7-8; j_call: TRBJ1-4; clone_size: many; d_call: .
cdr3_nt: TGTGCCAGTCTGCAAGACGGAACAACCTACGAGCAGTACTTC; cdr3_aa: CASLQDGTTYEQYF; v_call: TRBV18; j_call: TRBJ2-7; clone_size: many; d_call: .
cdr3_nt: TGTGCCACCAAGCGTGACTACACCGGGGAGCTGTTTTTT; cdr3_aa: CATKRDYTGELFF; v_call: TRBV24-1; j_call: TRBJ2-2; clone_size: many; d_call: .
cdr3_nt: TGTGCCAGCAGCTTGGTTGTCCCGACCCTGGGCACTGAAGCTTTCTTT; cdr3_aa: CASSLVVPTLGTEAFF; v_call: TRBV5-6; j_call: TRBJ1-1; clone_size: many; d_call: .
cdr3_nt: TGTGCCAGCAGCTGGGGACTAGCGGAAAATGAGCAGTTCTTC; cdr3_aa: CASSWGLAENEQFF; v_call: TRBV7-9; j_call: TRBJ2-1; clone_size: .; d_call: TRBD2
cdr3_nt: TGTGCCAGCAGTTCCCCGACAGGGGGCTTCTATGGCTACACCTTC; cdr3_aa: CASSSPTGGFYGYTF; v_call: TRBV2; j_call: TRBJ1-2; clone_size: .; d_call: TRBD1
cdr3_nt: TGTGCCAGCGTTTTTGGCACTGAAGCTTTCTTT; cdr3_aa: CASVFGTEAFF; v_call: TRBV25-1; j_call: TRBJ1-1; clone_size: many; d_call: .
cdr3_nt: TGCAGCGTAGTCCGGGACCGTTCCTACGAGCAGTACTTC; cdr3_aa: CSVVRDRSYEQYF; v_call: TRBV29-1; j_call: TRBJ2-7; clone_size: many; d_call: .
cdr3_nt: TGTGCCAGCAGCAAAGTTCAGTCTAGGGCCAAAAACATTCAGTACTTC; cdr3_aa: CASSKVQSRAKNIQYF; v_call: TRBV21-1; j_call: TRBJ2-4; clone_size: many; d_call: .
cdr3_nt: TGTGCCCACGGGGAGGGAAATTCACCCCTCCACTTT; cdr3_aa: CAHGEGNSPLHF; v_call: TRBV10-3; j_call: TRBJ1-6; clone_size: many; d_call: .
cdr3_nt: TGCAGTGCTAGAGATTCCTGGGACAGGGAAAAACTGTTTTTT; cdr3_aa: CSARDSWDREKLFF; v_call: TRBV20-1; j_call: TRBJ1-4; clone_size: many; d_call: TRBD1
cdr3_nt: TGCAGCGTTGCAGTCTCCTACGAGCAGTACTTC; cdr3_aa: CSVAVSYEQYF; v_call: TRBV29-1; j_call: TRBJ2-7; clone_size: many; d_call: .
cdr3_nt: TGCGCCAGCAGCAGGGACGGAAACAATGAGCAGTTCTTC; cdr3_aa: CASSRDGNNEQFF; v_call: TRBV5-1; j_call: TRBJ2-1; clone_size: many; d_call: .
cdr3_nt: TGCAGTGCTAGAGTTGGGGGTCGAAACACCATATATTTT; cdr3_aa: CSARVGGRNTIYF; v_call: TRBV20-1; j_call: TRBJ1-3; clone_size: many; d_call: .